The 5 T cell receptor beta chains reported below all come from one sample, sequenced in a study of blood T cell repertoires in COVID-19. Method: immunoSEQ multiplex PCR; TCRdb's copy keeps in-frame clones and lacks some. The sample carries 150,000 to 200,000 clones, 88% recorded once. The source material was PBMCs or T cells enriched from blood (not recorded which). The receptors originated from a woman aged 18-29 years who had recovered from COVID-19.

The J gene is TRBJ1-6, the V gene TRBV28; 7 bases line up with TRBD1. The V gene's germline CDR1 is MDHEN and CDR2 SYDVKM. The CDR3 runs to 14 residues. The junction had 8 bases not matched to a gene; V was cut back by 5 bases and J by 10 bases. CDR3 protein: CASSEQGTISPLHF. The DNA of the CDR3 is TGTGCCAGCAGTGAACAGGGGACCATCTCACCCCTCCACTTT.

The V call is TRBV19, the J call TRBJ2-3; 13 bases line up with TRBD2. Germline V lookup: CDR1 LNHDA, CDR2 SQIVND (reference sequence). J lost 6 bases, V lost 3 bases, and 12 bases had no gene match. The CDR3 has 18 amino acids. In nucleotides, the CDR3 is TGTGCCAGTAGTATCTCTCCCCTACTAGCGGGGGGGCCGGATACGCAGTATTTT. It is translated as CASSISPLLAGGPDTQYF.

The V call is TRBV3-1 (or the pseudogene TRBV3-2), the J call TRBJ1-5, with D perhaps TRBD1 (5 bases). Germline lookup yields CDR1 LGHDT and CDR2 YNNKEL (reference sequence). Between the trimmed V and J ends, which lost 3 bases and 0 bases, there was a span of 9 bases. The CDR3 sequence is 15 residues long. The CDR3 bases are TGTGCCAGCAGCCAGGGACTCAATAGCAATCAGCCCCAGCATTTT. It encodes CASSQGLNSNQPQHF.

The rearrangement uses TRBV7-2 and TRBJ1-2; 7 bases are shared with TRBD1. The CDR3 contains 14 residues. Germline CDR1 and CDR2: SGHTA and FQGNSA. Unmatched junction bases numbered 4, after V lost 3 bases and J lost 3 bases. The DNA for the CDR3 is TGTGCCAGCAGCTTTTTAACAGGGGACTATGGCTACACCTTC. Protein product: CASSFLTGDYGYTF.

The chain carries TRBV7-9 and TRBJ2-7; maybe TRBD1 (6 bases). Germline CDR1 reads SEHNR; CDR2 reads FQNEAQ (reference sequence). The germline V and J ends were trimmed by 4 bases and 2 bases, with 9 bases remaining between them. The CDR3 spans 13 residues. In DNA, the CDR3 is TGTGCCAGCAGCTCCGGGACACCCTACGAGCAGTACTTC. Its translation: CASSSGTPYEQYF.